These 9 T cell receptor beta chains were all obtained from the same sample, sequenced in a study of regulatory T cells in long-lasting Graves disease. The authors built TCR beta libraries using iRepertoire HTBI primers and Arm-PCR of CDR3 regions. TCRdb reanalysed the multiplex PCR reads using MiXCR and keeps one entry per CDR3 protein. The sample has 350,000 to 500,000 distinct CDR3 sequences, approximately 15% seen once. Time point defined: newly diagnosed GD, antithyroid drugs for less than 3 months. The TCR library was made from RNA extracted from PBMCs. This same sample was also taken into another study, of T cells in Graves' hyperthyroidism and ophthalmopathy.

The source was peripheral blood mononuclear cells (PBMCs), collected at new diagnosis, from a patient treated with antithyroid drugs. All receptors derive from a woman aged 45-65 years with Graves disease.

About this clonotype: Its ends do not fully match the called genes, so a read error is possible. The chain employs TRBV7-3 and TRBJ2-1, with D uncertain. The CDR3 is 15 amino acids. Germline V lookup: CDR1 SGHTA, CDR2 FQGTGA. The CDR3 is CAGSSSLARYNEQFF. The CDR3 DNA reads as TGTGCCGGCAGCTCAAGCCTTGCCAGGTACAATGAGCAGTTCTTC.

This clonotype was detected many times. V gene TRBV6-1 combines with J gene TRBJ2-5; possible D gene TRBD2, 6 bases. The CDR3 is 14 amino acids. V was clipped by 6 bases and J by 1 base, with 12 bases between them. Germline CDR1 is MNHNS and CDR2 is SASEGT. CDR3 sequence: CASSPSGGQETQYF. CDR3 nucleotide sequence: TGTGCCAGCAGCCCATCCGGGGGCCAAGAGACCCAGTACTTC.

This clonotype was recorded many times. The V call is TRBV2, the J call TRBJ1-2; D is possibly TRBD1 (6 bases). V was trimmed by 1 base and J by 4 bases, leaving 10 bases between them. Germline loops: CDR1 SNHLY, CDR2 FYNNEI. The CDR3 is 14 amino acids. This CDR3 is CASSEVGAVYGYTF. In DNA form, the CDR3 reads TGTGCCAGCAGTGAAGTGGGGGCAGTCTATGGCTACACCTTC.

The table lists this clonotype with many counts. V usage is TRBV2 and J usage is TRBJ1-2, with D possibly matching TRBD1 (5 bases). This CDR3 is built from 10 residues. Trimming stripped 8 bases from V and 8 bases from J, with 9 bases between. The V gene's germline CDR1 is SNHLY and CDR2 FYNNEI. The CDR3 here is CASLRTGYTF. As DNA, the CDR3 is TGTGCCAGCCTCAGGACAGGCTACACCTTC. The variable domain in full, completed from reference TRBV2 and TRBJ1-2, reads EPEVTQTPSHQVTQMGQEVILRCVPISNHLYFYWYRQILGQKVEFLVSFYNNEISEKSEIFDDQFSVERPDGSNFTLKIRSTKLEDSAMYFCASLRTGYTFGSGTRLTVV.

This clonotype has more than one count but fewer than ten. The rearrangement links TRBV5-1 to TRBJ1-2; 8 bases are a match to TRBD1. Germline V gives CDR1 SGHRS, CDR2 YFSETQ. This CDR3 region has 15 residues. J was trimmed by 1 base and V by 4 bases; bases with no gene match: 6. The CDR3 DNA is TGCGCCAGCAGCACCAGGACAGGGTTTAACTATGGCTACACCTTC. This codes for CASSTRTGFNYGYTF. Together with reference TRBV5-1 and TRBJ1-2, the CDR3 gives the full variable domain: KAGVTQTPRYLIKTRGQQVTLSCSPISGHRSVSWYQQTPGQGLQFLFEYFSETQRNKGNFPGRFSGRQFSNSRSEMNVSTLELGDSALYLCASSTRTGFNYGYTFGSGTRLTVV.

This clonotype was detected many times. DNA of the CDR3: TGTGCCAGCACCGGACAGGCAATGAACACTGAAGCTTTCTTT. Its translation is CASTGQAMNTEAFF. The rearrangement uses TRBV2 and TRBJ1-1, with TRBD1 matching 7 bases. Trimming removed 7 bases from V and 0 bases from J; junction bases left unmatched: 5. The germline CDR1 and CDR2 sequences are SNHLY and FYNNEI. There are 14 residues in the CDR3.

Comments on this clonotype: This may be a read error, as it is one base from a much larger clone. The rearrangement joins TRBV18 to TRBJ2-7, with 7 bases lining up with TRBD2. This CDR3 has 13 amino acids. Germline values: CDR1 KGHSH, CDR2 LQKENI. This CDR3 reads CSSSQRDSYEQYF. The CDR3 bases are TGTTCCAGCTCACAGCGGGACTCCTACGAGCAGTACTTC. The variable domain in full, with the rest retrieved from reference TRBV18 and TRBJ2-7, is NAGVMQNPRHLVRRRGQEARLRCSPMKGHSHVYWYRQLPEEGLKFMVYLQKENIIDESGMPKERFSAEFPKEGPSILRIQQVVRGDSAAYFCSSSQRDSYEQYFGPGTRLTVT.

This clonotype occurred many times. The chain uses TRBV2 and TRBJ2-3; TRBD2 might be the D (6 bases). V was pared by 2 bases and J by 4 bases, with 13 bases between. This CDR3 contains 15 residues. The germline V gene has CDR1 SNHLY and CDR2 FYNNEI. The CDR3 protein is CASSETGLRSDTQYF. The DNA of the CDR3 is TGTGCCAGCAGTGAAACGGGACTTCGCTCAGATACGCAGTATTTT.

Only a few counts were recorded for this clonotype. Lacking the conserved final phenylalanine or tryptophan, this CDR3 likely reflects a read error. V gene TRBV29-1 combines with J gene TRBJ2-3; perhaps TRBD2 as D (5 bases). CDR1 is SQVTM and CDR2 is ANQGSEA in the germline V gene. The CDR3 runs to 19 residues. V was clipped by 1 base and J by 2 bases, with 25 bases between them. The CDR3 is CSVEGQMGAGKANTDTQYL. The CDR3 DNA sequence: TGCAGCGTTGAAGGGCAGATGGGAGCCGGGAAAGCAAACACAGATACGCAGTATTTG.